This T cell receptor (beta chain) emerged from a study of breast tumors, draining lymph nodes, adjacent tissues. Germline V gene data show CDR1 as GTSNPN and CDR2 as SVGIG (reference sequence). CDR3 length: 13 amino acids. General study findings and limits: Compared with lymph nodes, tumors were less diverse; compared with nontumor tissue, more.

To note about this clonotype: Its cognate antigen is unknown. A junction end diverges from the germline sequence, so it may reflect a read error.

MiXCR, run by TCRdb on the multiplex PCR reads, gives a single entry per CDR3 protein. The sample consists of over 60,000 distinct CDR3 sequences, approximately 47% of them appearing once. This receptor was obtained from a female donor with breast cancer. Some clones in this sample may be carry-over from other donors' samples. Source material: breast tumor tissue. The rearrangement links TRBV30 to TRBJ2-1; TRBD1 might be the D (5 bases). CDR3 residues: CAWTGISYNGQFF. The CDR3 region has the DNA TGTGCCTGGACAGGGATTAGCTACAATGGGCAGTTCTTC.